Described below is a single T cell receptor beta chain sequence and its context. PCR was performed using 60 Vbeta and 13 Jbeta primers. The method was immunoSEQ multiplex PCR; TCRdb's version includes in-frame clones alone and lacks a portion of them. The sample has about 98,000 clones, more than 60% seen once. This CDR3 is 15 amino acids long. Trimming shortened V by 0 bases and J by 7 bases, and 15 bases separated the two germline ends. CDR1 and CDR2 from the germline V gene are KGHSH and LQKENI. This specimen belongs to a study of cytomegalovirus exposure and HLA in healthy donors. This rearrangement joins TRBV18 to TRBJ1-1, with D unclear. This receptor was obtained from a human donor in good health. The sample consisted of PBMCs. The CDR3 loop reads CASSPPRGMAGEAFF. The CDR3 coding sequence is TGTGCCAGCTCACCACCTCGAGGGATGGCGGGTGAAGCTTTCTTT.